These T cell receptor beta chains were read from a single sample in a study of OX40 agonist ivuxolimab in advanced cancers. Data came from immunoSEQ multiplex PCR; TCRdb stores just in-frame clones and leaves some out. This sample carries 25,000 to 35,000 clones, 91% of them seen once, and the ten largest clones take roughly 10%. Sequencing used CD4+ or CD8+ T cells sorted from blood, obtained in a trial of the OX40 agonist ivuxolimab. Receptors originate from an adult with an advanced solid tumor such as melanoma, head and neck, liver or kidney cancer. The CDR3 runs from the conserved cysteine through the conserved F or W. The D gene is left open where the match is weak. Rows give clone size only sometimes, using once, few, many, or a class for an expanded clone.

j_call | v_call | d_call | clone_size | cdr3_nt | cdr3_aa
TRBJ1-1 | TRBV30 | - | - | TGTGCCTGGAGCACTAACAGCGGGACCGAAGCTTTCTTT | CAWSTNSGTEAFF
TRBJ2-1 | TRBV19 | - | - | TGTGCCAGTAGTGTCTGGGTGGACAGCCCTACCTACAATGAGCAGTTCTTC | CASSVWVDSPTYNEQFF
TRBJ2-5 | TRBV4-3 | TRBD2 | - | TGCGCCAGCAGCCAAGATAGGCCGGGGACTAGCGGCGGGAGTTGGGAGACCCAGTACTTC | CASSQDRPGTSGGSWETQYF
TRBJ2-5 | TRBV28 | - | - | TGTGCCAGCAGTTTGAGGCTAGCTGGCCTTAAAGAGACCCAGTACTTC | CASSLRLAGLKETQYF
TRBJ2-3 | TRBV6-5 | TRBD1 | - | TGTGCCAGCAGTTACTCCCTAGGGGGCGAAAGAGATACGCAGTATTTT | CASSYSLGGERDTQYF
TRBJ2-1 | TRBV7-9 | TRBD1 | - | TGTGCCAGCAGCTTAGAGGACAGGCGTACCTACAATGAGCAGTTCTTC | CASSLEDRRTYNEQFF
TRBJ1-1 | TRBV5-4 | - | - | TGTGCCAGCAGTCATTCGGGGGGCCGGATGAACACTGAAGCTTTCTTT | CASSHSGGRMNTEAFF
TRBJ2-7 | TRBV20-1 | - | once | TGCAGTGCTAGAAGGGTGGGCGAGCAGTACTTC | CSARRVGEQYF
TRBJ1-1 | TRBV7-9 | - | - | TGTGCCAGCAGCTTAAGGAGGGGGGAGAACACTGAAGCTTTCTTT | CASSLRRGENTEAFF
TRBJ2-3 | TRBV7-9 | TRBD2 | - | TGTGCCAGCAGCTCTCCCCTAGCGGGGGTGAGGGATACGCAGTATTTT | CASSSPLAGVRDTQYF
TRBJ1-1 | TRBV5-6 | TRBD1 | - | TGTGCCAGCAGCTTGGTGGGACAGGGAGAAGCTTTCTTT | CASSLVGQGEAFF
TRBJ2-2 | TRBV1 | - | - | TGCACCAGCAGCCAAAAGCCGCCCCGGGACAGCTACACCGGGGAGCTGTTTTTT | CTSSQKPPRDSYTGELFF
TRBJ1-1 | TRBV27 | - | - | TGTGCCAGCAGTTTAGAGGAGGGCACTGAAGCTTTCTTT | CASSLEEGTEAFF
TRBJ2-6 | TRBV18 | TRBD1 | - | TGTGCCAGCTCCAGGGGGAGCCCACCTGCAGGGGCCAACGTCCTGACTTTC | CASSRGSPPAGANVLTF